One sample yielded the 21 T cell receptor beta chains listed below, sequenced in a study of blood T cell repertoires in COVID-19. Produced via immunoSEQ multiplex PCR; TCRdb's table is partial and in-frame only. The sample records some 370,000 clones, roughly 90% being singletons. The sequencing input was peripheral blood. The receptors were gathered from a young man with active or convalescent COVID-19.

Here the CDR3 reads CASSQSYEQYF. CDR3 coding DNA: TGTGCCAGCAGCCAATCCTACGAGCAGTACTTC. V gene TRBV5-6 combines with J gene TRBJ2-7; D gene ambiguous. CDR3 size: 11 residues. Trimming took off 4 bases at V and 1 base at J, with 3 bases between the two ends. Germline CDR1 SGHDT, CDR2 YYEEEE.

The CDR3: CASSPGRRAGVYNEQFF. The CDR3 DNA is TGTGCCAGCAGCCCGGGTAGGCGGGCCGGCGTCTACAATGAGCAGTTCTTC. This chain uses TRBV7-2 with TRBJ2-1; perhaps TRBD2 as D (5 bases). CDR3 size: 17 residues. Trimming removed 5 bases at V and 3 bases at J, with 20 bases between. Germline V gives CDR1 SGHTA, CDR2 FQGNSA.

The gene calls are TRBV6-5 and TRBJ1-2; unclear D gene. The CDR3 contains 12 residues. Trimming removed 4 bases at V and 5 bases at J, with 8 bases between. Germline CDR1 MNHEY, CDR2 SVGAGI. This chain's CDR3 is CASSSGDYGYTF. DNA of the CDR3: TGTGCCAGCAGTTCAGGTGATTATGGCTACACCTTC.

For the CDR3, the DNA is TGCGCCAGCAGCCAAGATTTCGGACAGGGGGGGGAGCTGTTTTTT. Translated: CASSQDFGQGGELFF. This rearrangement joins TRBV4-3 to TRBJ2-2, with 9 bases matching TRBD1. Germline CDR1 and CDR2: LGHNA and YSLEER. V trimming: 0 bases; J trimming: 8 bases; junction bases outside the gene matches: 4. The CDR3 is 15 amino acids.

V is TRBV29-1 and J is TRBJ1-1, with D unclear. CDR1 is SQVTM, CDR2 ANQGSEA, per germline. The CDR3 totals 14 residues. V was cut by 5 bases and J by 0 bases, with 13 bases left in between. Here the CDR3 DNA reads TGCAGCGTTACCCGAGAGGAGATGAACACTGAAGCTTTCTTT. Its translation is CSVTREEMNTEAFF.

The chain is built from TRBV6-2 or TRBV6-3 and TRBJ2-5; D call uncertain. Between the trimmed V and J ends, which lost 0 bases and 4 bases, there was a span of 9 bases. The CDR3 covers 14 residues. Looked up from germline, CDR1 is MNHEY and CDR2 is SVGEGT. The CDR3 loop reads CASSYSPRGETQYF. The CDR3 DNA is TGTGCCAGCAGTTACTCGCCCCGAGGAGAGACCCAGTACTTC.

The chain uses TRBV9 and TRBJ2-1, with TRBD2 matching over 9 bases. The J segment lost 0 bases and the V segment lost 1 base, leaving 8 bases of the junction unmatched. Germline V gene data show CDR1 as SGDLS and CDR2 as YYNGEE. This CDR3 is built from 18 residues. In DNA form, the CDR3 reads TGTGCCAGCAGCGTAAGGAGCGGGAGGTCAAGCTCCTACAATGAGCAGTTCTTC. Its protein product is CASSVRSGRSSSYNEQFF.

The chain links TRBV7-2 to TRBJ2-3; TRBD1 matches at 9 bases. This CDR3 is built from 15 residues. CDR1 is SGHTA and CDR2 is FQGNSA in the germline V gene. Unmatched junction bases numbered 5, after V lost 5 bases and J lost 2 bases. CDR3 sequence (DNA): TGTGCCAGCAGCCCCGACAGGGGGTCCACAGATACGCAGTATTTT. As protein: CASSPDRGSTDTQYF.

DNA for the CDR3: TGTGCCAGCAGTCATAGGTGGACAGGGGGAGAGGGTGTCGAGACCCAGTACTTC. Residues: CASSHRWTGGEGVETQYF. This sequence joins TRBV6-6 and TRBJ2-5; 10 bases align to TRBD1. CDR1 MNHNY and CDR2 SVGAGI come from the germline V gene (reference sequence). The CDR3 has 18 amino acids. J gave up 5 bases and V 5 bases, and 17 bases lay outside the gene matches.

The chain employs TRBV7-8 and TRBJ2-1; a weak D match, TRBD1 (6 bases). The CDR3 runs 14 residues. V was pared by 0 bases and J by 6 bases, with 9 bases between. CDR1 is SGHVS, CDR2 FQNEAQ, per germline. The CDR3 coding sequence is TGTGCCAGCAGCTTAGCCGGGACATCCAATGAGCAGTTCTTC. It yields the protein CASSLAGTSNEQFF.

This chain connects TRBV7-2 to TRBJ1-6, with D perhaps matching TRBD1 (5 bases). The V gene lost 1 base and the J gene lost 7 bases, with 17 bases spanning the gap. Germline V gene sequence: CDR1 SGHTA, CDR2 FQGNSA. The CDR3 is made up of 17 amino acids. The CDR3 region is CASSLGSLAGNNSPLHF. The DNA for the CDR3 is TGTGCCAGCAGCTTAGGTTCCTTGGCAGGGAACAATTCACCCCTCCACTTT.

This chain links TRBV7-9 with TRBJ2-5, with D possibly matching TRBD2 (6 bases). Germline V CDR1 and CDR2: SEHNR, FQNEAQ (reference sequence). The CDR3 covers 13 residues. The germline V and J ends were trimmed by 2 bases and 5 bases, with 9 bases remaining between them. The CDR3 region is CASSLKGGETQYF. The CDR3, as DNA: TGTGCCAGCAGCTTAAAAGGAGGGGAGACCCAGTACTTC.

This clone showed up just once. This chain uses TRBV2 with TRBJ2-2; the D gene is possibly TRBD2 (5 bases). The V end lost 6 bases, the J end lost 0 bases, and 5 bases lay between the germline ends. The length of the CDR3 is 13 residues. Germline CDR1 reads SNHLY; CDR2 reads FYNNEI. The DNA for the CDR3 is TGTGCCAGCAGCGGGGCGAACACCGGGGAGCTGTTTTTT. It translates to CASSGANTGELFF.

A single count supports this clone. The chain has TRBV6-5 and TRBJ1-2, with 9 bases matching TRBD1. V dropped 5 bases and J dropped 4; count of bases not matched to a gene: 5. Germline assignment: CDR1 MNHEY and CDR2 SVGAGI. This CDR3 is 14 amino acids long. CDR3 region: CASSQTGGAYGYTF. The CDR3 DNA sequence: TGTGCCAGCAGTCAAACAGGGGGCGCCTATGGCTACACCTTC.

The rearrangement links TRBV7-2 to TRBJ2-7; 10 bases fit TRBD1. Per germline, CDR1 SGHTA and CDR2 FQGNSA. The CDR3 length is 14 residues. Trimming cost V 5 bases and J 6 bases; bases outside gene matches: 7. The DNA of the CDR3 is TGTGCCAGCAGCCCACGGACAGGGGGTCCCGAGCAGTACTTC. Translated: CASSPRTGGPEQYF.

V gene TRBV2 combines with J gene TRBJ1-5, with D tentatively TRBD1 (6 bases). The CDR3 has 15 residues. Trimming stripped 6 bases from V and 0 bases from J, with 12 bases between. Germline assignment: CDR1 SNHLY and CDR2 FYNNEI. CDR3 sequence: CASSVGQISNQPQHF. The CDR3 DNA reads TGTGCCAGCAGCGTGGGACAAATTAGCAATCAGCCCCAGCATTTT.

On this clone: This sample includes further DNA sequences coding for the same CDR3. The CDR3 loop reads CASSPSRGTEAFF. The CDR3 region has the DNA TGTGCCAGCTCACCGAGCAGGGGAACTGAAGCTTTCTTT. The J gene is TRBJ1-1, the V gene TRBV18, with D perhaps matching TRBD1 (6 bases). Looked up from germline, CDR1 is KGHSH and CDR2 is LQKENI. The CDR3 totals 13 residues. Trimming shortened V by 3 bases and J by 5 bases, and 10 bases separated the two germline ends. The complete variable domain, with remaining parts taken from reference TRBV18 and TRBJ1-1, reads NAGVMQNPRHLVRRRGQEARLRCSPMKGHSHVYWYRQLPEEGLKFMVYLQKENIIDESGMPKERFSAEFPKEGPSILRIQQVVRGDSAAYFCASSPSRGTEAFFGQGTRLTVV.

There are a few counts of this clone. This sample includes further DNA sequences coding for the same CDR3. V and J are TRBV27 and TRBJ2-7, with a weak D call TRBD1 (5 bases). The germline V and J ends were trimmed by 5 bases and 0 bases, with 8 bases remaining between them. The germline CDR1 and CDR2 sequences are MNHEY and SMNVEV (reference sequence). The CDR3 length is 13 residues. The CDR3 loop is CASSRQSSYEQYF. In DNA, the CDR3 is TGTGCCAGCAGTCGACAGAGCTCCTACGAGCAGTACTTC.

The chain combines TRBV29-1 with TRBJ1-5; the D gene is possibly TRBD1 (6 bases). Germline V gene lookup returns CDR1 SQVTM and CDR2 ANQGSEA. The V end lost 6 bases, the J end lost 6 bases, and 18 bases lay between the germline ends. The CDR3 covers 14 residues. This chain's CDR3 is CSVLVSGGSQPQHF. CDR3 DNA sequence: TGCAGCGTCCTCGTTTCGGGGGGCTCTCAGCCCCAGCATTTT.

The chain combines TRBV6-1 with TRBJ2-5; D gene ambiguous. V was trimmed by 0 bases and J by 2 bases, leaving 7 bases between them. This CDR3 is 14 amino acids long. CDR1 and CDR2 from the germline V gene are MNHNS and SASEGT. The CDR3 sequence: CASSEAFRQETQYF. The CDR3 nucleotides read TGTGCCAGCAGTGAAGCTTTCAGACAAGAGACCCAGTACTTC.

The gene calls are TRBV28 and TRBJ2-7; 7 positions match TRBD1. The CDR3 totals 12 residues. Germline V gene lookup returns CDR1 MDHEN and CDR2 SYDVKM. J gave up 8 bases and V 8 bases, and 9 bases lay outside the gene matches. The CDR3 reads CASRSTGPQQYF. In nucleotides, the CDR3 is TGTGCCAGCCGGTCGACAGGGCCGCAGCAGTACTTC.